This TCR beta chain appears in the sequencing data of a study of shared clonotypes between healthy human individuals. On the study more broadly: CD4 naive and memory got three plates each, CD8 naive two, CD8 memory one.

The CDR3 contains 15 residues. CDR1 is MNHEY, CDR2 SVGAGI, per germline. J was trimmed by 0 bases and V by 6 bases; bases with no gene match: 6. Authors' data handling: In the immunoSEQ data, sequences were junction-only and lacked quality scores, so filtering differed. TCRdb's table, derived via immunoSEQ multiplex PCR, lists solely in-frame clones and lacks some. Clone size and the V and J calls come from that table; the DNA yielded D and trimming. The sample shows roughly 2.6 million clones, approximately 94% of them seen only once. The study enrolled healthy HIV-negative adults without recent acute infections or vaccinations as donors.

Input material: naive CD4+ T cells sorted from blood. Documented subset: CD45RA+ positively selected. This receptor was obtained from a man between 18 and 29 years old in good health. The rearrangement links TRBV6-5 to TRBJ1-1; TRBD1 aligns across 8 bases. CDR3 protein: CASREDRAMNTEAFF. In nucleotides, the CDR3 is TGTGCCAGCAGAGAGGACAGGGCTATGAACACTGAAGCTTTCTTT.